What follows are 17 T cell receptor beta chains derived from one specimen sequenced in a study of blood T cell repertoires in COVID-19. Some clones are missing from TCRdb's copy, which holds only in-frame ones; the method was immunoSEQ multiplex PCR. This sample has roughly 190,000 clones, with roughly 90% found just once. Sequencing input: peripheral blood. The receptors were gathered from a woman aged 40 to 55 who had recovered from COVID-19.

The CDR3 region has the DNA TGCAGTGCTATCCTTCAAGAGACCCAGTACTTC. This codes for CSAILQETQYF. This rearrangement joins TRBV20-1 to TRBJ2-5; no reliable D call. The germline CDR1 and CDR2 sequences are DFQATT and SNEGSKA (reference sequence). Trimming shortened V by 4 bases and J by 2 bases, and 5 bases separated the two germline ends. The CDR3 is 11 amino acids.

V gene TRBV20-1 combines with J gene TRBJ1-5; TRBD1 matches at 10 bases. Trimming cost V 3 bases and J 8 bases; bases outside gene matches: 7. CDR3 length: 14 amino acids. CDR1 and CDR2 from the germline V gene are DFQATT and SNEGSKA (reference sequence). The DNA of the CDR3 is TGCAGTGCTAGTGACGACAGGGGGCCGGAGCCCCAGCATTTT. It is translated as CSASDDRGPEPQHF.

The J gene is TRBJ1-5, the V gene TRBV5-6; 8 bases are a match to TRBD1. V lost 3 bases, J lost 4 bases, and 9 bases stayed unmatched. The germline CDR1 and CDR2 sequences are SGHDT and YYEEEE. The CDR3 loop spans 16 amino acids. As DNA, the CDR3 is TGTGCCAGCAGCTCAGACAGGGGAGTTGGGAATCAGCCCCAGCATTTT. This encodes CASSSDRGVGNQPQHF. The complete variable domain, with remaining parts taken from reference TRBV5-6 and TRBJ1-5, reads DAGVTQSPTHLIKTRGQQVTLRCSPKSGHDTVSWYQQALGQGPQFIFQYYEEEERQRGNFPDRFSGHQFPNYSSELNVNALLLGDSALYLCASSSDRGVGNQPQHFGDGTRLSIL.

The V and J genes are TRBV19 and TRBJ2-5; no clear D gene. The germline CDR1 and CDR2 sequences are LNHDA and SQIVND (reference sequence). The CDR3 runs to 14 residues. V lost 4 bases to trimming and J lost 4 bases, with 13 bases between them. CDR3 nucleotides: TGTGCCAGTAGTAGGGCGACGAGAGCAGAGACCCAGTACTTC. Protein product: CASSRATRAETQYF.

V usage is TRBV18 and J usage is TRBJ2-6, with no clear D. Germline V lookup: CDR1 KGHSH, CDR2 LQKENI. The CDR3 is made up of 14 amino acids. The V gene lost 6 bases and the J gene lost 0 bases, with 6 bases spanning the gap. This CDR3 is CASSRSSGANVLTF. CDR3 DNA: TGTGCCAGCTCTCGTTCCTCTGGGGCCAACGTCCTGACTTTC.

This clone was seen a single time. As DNA, the CDR3 is TGTGCCAGCACCATATGGGACACCAGCACAGATACGCAGTATTTT. This translates into CASTIWDTSTDTQYF. The rearrangement uses TRBV9 and TRBJ2-3; D may be TRBD1 (6 bases). V was pared by 6 bases and J by 0 bases, with 14 bases between. CDR1 and CDR2 (germline): SGDLS, YYNGEE. This CDR3 spans 15 amino acids. The full variable domain, rest sourced from reference TRBV9 and TRBJ2-3, is DSGVTQTPKHLITATGQRVTLRCSPRSGDLSVYWYQQSLDQGLQFLIQYYNGEERAKGNILERFSAQQFPDLHSELNLSSLELGDSALYFCASTIWDTSTDTQYFGPGTRLTVL.

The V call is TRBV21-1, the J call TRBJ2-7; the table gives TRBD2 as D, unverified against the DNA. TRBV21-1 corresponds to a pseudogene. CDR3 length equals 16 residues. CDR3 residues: CASSKVREGRAYEQYF. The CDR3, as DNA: TGTGCCAGCAGCAAAGTTCGGGAGGGTAGGGCCTACGAGCAGTACTTC.

This CDR3 is CASSEREPLSTDTQYF. Here the CDR3 DNA reads TGTGCCAGCAGTGAACGGGAACCACTTAGCACAGATACGCAGTATTTT. This chain uses TRBV6-1 with TRBJ2-3; D may be TRBD2 (5 bases). The CDR3 length is 16 residues. Germline-derived CDR1 and CDR2 are MNHNS and SASEGT. Trimming cost V 2 bases and J 0 bases, with 12 bases left between them.

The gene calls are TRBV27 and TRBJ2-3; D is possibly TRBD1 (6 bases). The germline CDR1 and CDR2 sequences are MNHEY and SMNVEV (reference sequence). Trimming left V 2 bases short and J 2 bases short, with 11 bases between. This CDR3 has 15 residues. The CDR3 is CASSLGTKNTDTQYF. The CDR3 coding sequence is TGTGCCAGCAGTTTAGGGACAAAAAACACAGATACGCAGTATTTT.

For the CDR3, the DNA is TGTGCCAGCAGTTTATGGGGGGGCTATGGCTACACCTTC. It yields the protein CASSLWGGYGYTF. The V gene is TRBV28, the J gene TRBJ1-2, with a possible D match to TRBD1 (5 bases). V was pared by 0 bases and J by 4 bases, with 6 bases between. Germline V gene lookup returns CDR1 MDHEN and CDR2 SYDVKM. The CDR3 extends over 13 amino acids.

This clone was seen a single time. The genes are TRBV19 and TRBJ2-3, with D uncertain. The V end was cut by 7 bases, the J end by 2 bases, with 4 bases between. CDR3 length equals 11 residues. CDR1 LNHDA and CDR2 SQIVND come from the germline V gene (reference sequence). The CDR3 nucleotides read TGTGCCAGTACAAACACAGATACGCAGTATTTT. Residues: CASTNTDTQYF.

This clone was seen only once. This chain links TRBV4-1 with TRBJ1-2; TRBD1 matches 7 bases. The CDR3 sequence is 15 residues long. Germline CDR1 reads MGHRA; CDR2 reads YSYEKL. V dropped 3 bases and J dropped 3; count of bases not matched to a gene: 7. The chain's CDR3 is CASSHQTGIDYGYTF. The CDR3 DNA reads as TGCGCCAGCAGCCATCAGACAGGGATAGACTATGGCTACACCTTC.

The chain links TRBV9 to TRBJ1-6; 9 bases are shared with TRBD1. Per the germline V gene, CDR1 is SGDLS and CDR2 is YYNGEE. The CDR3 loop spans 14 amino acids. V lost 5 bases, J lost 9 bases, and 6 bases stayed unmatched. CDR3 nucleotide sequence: TGTGCCAGCAGTAAGACAGGGGGAACTTCACCCCTCCACTTT. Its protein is CASSKTGGTSPLHF.

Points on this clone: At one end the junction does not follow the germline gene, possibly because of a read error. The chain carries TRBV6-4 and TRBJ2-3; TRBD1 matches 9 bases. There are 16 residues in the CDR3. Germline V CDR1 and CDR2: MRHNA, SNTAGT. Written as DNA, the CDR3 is TGTGTCAGCAGTGAATTCGGGGACAGGGGCACAGATACGCAGTATTTT. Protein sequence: CVSSEFGDRGTDTQYF.

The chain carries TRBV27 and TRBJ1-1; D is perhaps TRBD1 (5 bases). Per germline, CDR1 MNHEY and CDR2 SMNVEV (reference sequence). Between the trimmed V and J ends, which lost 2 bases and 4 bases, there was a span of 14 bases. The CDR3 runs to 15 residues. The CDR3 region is CASSLRRGSATEAFF. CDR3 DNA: TGTGCCAGCAGTTTACGGCGGGGGTCGGCCACTGAAGCTTTCTTT.

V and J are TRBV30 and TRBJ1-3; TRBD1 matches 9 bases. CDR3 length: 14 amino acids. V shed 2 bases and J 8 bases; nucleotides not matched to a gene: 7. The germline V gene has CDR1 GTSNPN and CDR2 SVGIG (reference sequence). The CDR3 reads CAWSPGQGRDTIYF. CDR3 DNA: TGTGCCTGGAGTCCGGGACAGGGTAGGGACACCATATATTTT.

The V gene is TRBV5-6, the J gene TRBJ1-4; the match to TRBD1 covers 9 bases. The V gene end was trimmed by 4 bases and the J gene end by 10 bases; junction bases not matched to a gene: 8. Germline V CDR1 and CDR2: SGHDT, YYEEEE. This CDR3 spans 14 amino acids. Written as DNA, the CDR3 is TGTGCCAGCAGCCGCGGGACAGGGATTAGAAAACTGTTTTTT. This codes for CASSRGTGIRKLFF.